This TCR beta chain was retrieved from a study of T cell changes during pregnancy in multiple sclerosis. Sequenced by immunoSEQ multiplex PCR; TCRdb stores in-frame clones only, minus some. In the table there are more than 40,000 clones, roughly 87% of which are singletons. V shed 3 bases and J 2 bases; nucleotides not matched to a gene: 6. The length of the CDR3 is 15 residues. Looked up from germline, CDR1 is LGHNA and CDR2 is YSLEER. This clone was recorded once. The sample here was CD4+ T cells from peripheral blood mononuclear cells, taken in the first trimester of pregnancy. This chain uses TRBV4-3 with TRBJ1-2, with 7 bases identical to TRBD1. The receptor was derived from a female donor with multiple sclerosis, enrolled in a pregnancy study. CDR3 protein: CASSQEDRPNYGYTF. The CDR3 DNA follows: TGCGCCAGCAGCCAGGAGGACAGGCCCAACTATGGCTACACCTTC.